This T cell receptor (beta chain) is drawn from a study of blood T cell repertoires in COVID-19. The germline V and J ends were trimmed by 7 bases and 2 bases, with 14 bases remaining between them. Germline CDR1 and CDR2: SGHRS and YFSETQ. This CDR3 has 14 amino acids. In the study's own analysis: Researchers report that nucleated cell counts were estimated from reference gene primer amplification. Using immunoSEQ multiplex PCR, the repertoire was profiled, and TCRdb retains in-frame clones only, with some absent. D and trimming were read from the DNA, whereas the V and J calls and clone size are those reported in that table. The data show some 150,000 clones, 80% to 85% seen once.

The clonotype was recovered from a human donor in a cohort sampled during active COVID-19. Sequences were obtained from peripheral blood. The V call is TRBV5-1, the J call TRBJ2-3; D not certain. The CDR3 protein is CASRNKADTDTQYF. The CDR3 coding sequence is TGCGCCAGCCGAAATAAGGCGGACACAGATACGCAGTATTTT.